This TCR beta chain was observed in a study of cytomegalovirus exposure and HLA in healthy donors. About the study: Earlier results showed roughly 120 million unique TCR beta sequences derived from approximately 180 million T cells. Membership in the Caucasian-associated ancestry cluster was found for 65% to 85% of nearly 400 genotyped donors. Whole-study results and caveats: The classifier, whose performance was assessed in both the original and validation cohorts, reportedly diagnosed cytomegalovirus status with high specificity and sensitivity.

The CDR3 extends over 17 amino acids. Germline V gene lookup returns CDR1 SGHRS and CDR2 YFSETQ. The germline V and J ends were trimmed by 1 base and 0 bases, with 16 bases remaining between them. Worth noting for this clone: Its antigen is still unknown.

PCR was performed using 60 Vbeta and 13 Jbeta primers. The method was immunoSEQ multiplex PCR; TCRdb's version includes in-frame clones alone and lacks a portion of them. Here the sample spans around 120,000 clones, more than 80% being singletons. Sequenced input: PBMCs. The rearrangement joins TRBV5-1 to TRBJ1-1; no definite D call. This receptor was obtained from a woman between 35 and 50 years old in good health and CMV-seropositive. The CDR3 spells CASSLLYPGSLNTEAFF. The DNA of the CDR3 is TGCGCCAGCAGCTTGCTCTATCCGGGTAGCTTGAACACTGAAGCTTTCTTT.